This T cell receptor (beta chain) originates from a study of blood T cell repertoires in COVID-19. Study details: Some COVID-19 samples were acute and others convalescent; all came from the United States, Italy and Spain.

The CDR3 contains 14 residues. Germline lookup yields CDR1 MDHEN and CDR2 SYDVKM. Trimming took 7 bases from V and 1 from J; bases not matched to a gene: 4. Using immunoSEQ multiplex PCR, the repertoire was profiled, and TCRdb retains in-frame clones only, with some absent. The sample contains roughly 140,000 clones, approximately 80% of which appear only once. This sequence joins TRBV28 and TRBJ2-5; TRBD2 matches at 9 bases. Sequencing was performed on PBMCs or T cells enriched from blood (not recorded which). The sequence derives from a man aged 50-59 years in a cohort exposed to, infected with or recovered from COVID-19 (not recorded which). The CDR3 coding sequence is TGTGCCAGCACTAGCGGGACCCCCCAAGAGACCCAGTACTTC. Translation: CASTSGTPQETQYF.